This TCR beta chain appears in the sequencing data of a study of cytomegalovirus exposure and HLA in healthy donors. Broader study findings: Within a later analysis, the majority of CMV-associated TCR beta chains appeared HLA-restricted. A later analysis showed that HLA-associated TCR beta chains had undergone more clonal expansion than equally common others. Most TCRs appeared rarely, but some public TCRs recurred in many donors. In terms of immune exposure information, only CMV serostatus was available.

Both 60 Vbeta primers and 13 Jbeta primers went into the PCR. TCRdb's copy holds only in-frame clones and misses some; the assay was immunoSEQ multiplex PCR. The sample yields approximately 100,000 clones, more than 80% seen once. The V gene's germline CDR1 is MDHEN and CDR2 SYDVKM. The CDR3 is 17 amino acids. V lost 3 bases to trimming and J lost 1 base, with 16 bases between them. Turning to this clone: Its target is unknown.

Sequenced: PBMCs. The V and J genes are TRBV28 and TRBJ1-5; D is possibly TRBD1 (6 bases). The sequence was obtained from a man aged 25-45 years in good health and CMV-seronegative. Here the CDR3 reads CASSFQGLRSSNQPQHF. CDR3 coding DNA: TGTGCCAGCAGTTTTCAGGGGCTCCGAAGCAGCAATCAGCCCCAGCATTTT.